The 17 T cell receptor beta chains in this list originate from one sample, sequenced in a study. TCRdb reanalysed the RT-PCR reads using MiXCR and keeps one entry per CDR3 protein. The data contain fewer than 800,000 distinct CDR3 sequences, approximately 15% of them seen just once; the ten biggest clones take up about 3.9%. Sequenced: memory CD4+ T cells from blood. The receptors were sampled from a female donor in good health, serving as a healthy control.

This clonotype was seen a few times. The chain has TRBV20-1 and TRBJ1-2; no firm D call. CDR1 is DFQATT, CDR2 SNEGSKA, per germline (reference sequence). The CDR3 covers 11 residues. This CDR3 is CGWTDYYGYTF. The CDR3 DNA reads as TGCGGATGGACGGATTACTATGGCTACACCTTC.

A word on this clonotype: One end of the junction fails to match germline, which may point to a read error. V usage is TRBV24-1 and J usage is TRBJ1-6; D is unclear. This CDR3 comprises 11 residues. In germline, CDR1 is KGHDR, CDR2 SFDVKD. CDR3 protein: CLEPYNSPLHF. CDR3 DNA: TGCCTCGAACCCTATAATTCACCCCTCCACTTT.

The V gene is TRBV12-3 or TRBV12-4, the J gene TRBJ2-1, with 11 nucleotides matching TRBD1. With 7 bases clipped from V and 3 bases from J, the junction kept 5 bases outside the gene matches. This CDR3 has 15 residues. The CDR3 sequence: CASTSGTGGYNEQFF. The CDR3 bases are TGTGCCAGCACTTCGGGGACAGGGGGCTACAATGAGCAGTTCTTC.

The chain uses TRBV7-2 and TRBJ2-2; 10 bases fit TRBD1. The J segment lost 8 bases and the V segment lost 1 base, leaving 10 bases of the junction unmatched. Germline loops: CDR1 SGHTA, CDR2 FQGNSA. The CDR3 sequence is 17 residues long. The CDR3 reads CASSLGWIDRGLGELFF. CDR3 in DNA: TGTGCCAGCAGCTTAGGCTGGATCGACAGGGGGCTGGGGGAGCTGTTTTTT.

The chain recombines TRBV18 with TRBJ1-1, with 7 bases matching TRBD1. CDR1 is KGHSH, CDR2 LQKENI, per germline. V was clipped by 3 bases and J by 4 bases; unmatched bases: 8. This CDR3 is built from 15 residues. The CDR3 region has the DNA TGTGCCAGCTCACCGACAGGGATTGAGAGCACTGAAGCTTTCTTT. Translating gives CASSPTGIESTEAFF.

This clonotype was counted many times. J is TRBJ2-3 and V is TRBV7-2; the D gene is possibly TRBD1 (6 bases). V shed 5 bases and J shed 4 bases, with 10 bases lying between them. The CDR3 contains 13 residues. Germline CDR1 and CDR2: SGHTA and FQGNSA. As DNA, the CDR3 is TGTGCCAGCAGCATCCAGGGGTCAGATACGCAGTATTTT. It specifies CASSIQGSDTQYF. The variable domain in full, with the rest retrieved from reference TRBV7-2 and TRBJ2-3, is GAGVSQSPSNKVTEKGKDVELRCDPISGHTALYWYRQSLGQGLEFLIYFQGNSAPDKSGLPSDRFSAERTGGSVSTLTIQRTQQEDSAVYLCASSIQGSDTQYFGPGTRLTVL.

The rearrangement uses TRBV28 and TRBJ2-7; D ambiguous. The CDR3 runs 15 residues. CDR1 and CDR2 from the germline V gene are MDHEN and SYDVKM. The V gene lost 3 bases and the J gene lost 3 bases, with 15 bases spanning the gap. CDR3 DNA: TGTGCCAGCAGTTTGCTCGGGCAGATAGGCTACGAGCAGTACTTC. Its protein is CASSLLGQIGYEQYF. Looking up the rest from reference TRBV28 and TRBJ2-7 gives the full variable domain: DVKVTQSSRYLVKRTGEKVFLECVQDMDHENMFWYRQDPGLGLRLIYFSYDVKMKEKGDIPEGYSVSREKKERFSLILESASTNQTSMYLCASSLLGQIGYEQYFGPGTRLTVT.

Concerning this clonotype itself: This sequence may be a read error, since a much larger clone differs from it by one base. The V gene is TRBV28, the J gene TRBJ2-1; the D is unclear. Germline V gene data show CDR1 as MDHEN and CDR2 as SYDVKM. V gave up 6 bases and J gave up 4 bases, with 4 bases separating them. The CDR3 spans 11 residues. The CDR3 protein is CASRMYNEQFF. Here the CDR3 DNA reads TGTGCCAGCAGGATGTACAATGAGCAGTTCTTC.

The sample holds one count of this clonotype. The chain links TRBV5-1 to TRBJ2-1; perhaps D is TRBD1 or TRBD2 (6 bases each). V was clipped by 4 bases and J by 5 bases, with 19 bases between them. Germline assignment: CDR1 SGHRS and CDR2 YFSETQ. CDR3 size: 16 residues. CDR3: CASSKENTGGHNEQFF. The CDR3 nucleotides read TGCGCCAGCAGCAAGGAGAACACCGGGGGCCACAATGAGCAGTTCTTC. The whole variable domain, remainder taken from reference TRBV5-1 and TRBJ2-1, is KAGVTQTPRYLIKTRGQQVTLSCSPISGHRSVSWYQQTPGQGLQFLFEYFSETQRNKGNFPGRFSGRQFSNSRSEMNVSTLELGDSALYLCASSKENTGGHNEQFFGPGTRLTVL.

This clonotype was recorded at least ten times. The rearrangement uses TRBV7-7 and TRBJ2-5; 10 positions agree with TRBD1. Germline V gene data show CDR1 as SSHAT and CDR2 as FNYEAQ (reference sequence). Trimming took 10 bases from V and 4 from J; bases not matched to a gene: 9. CDR3 size: 14 residues. The CDR3 DNA follows: TGTGCCACCACTTCCGGGACAGGGGCAGAGACCCAGTACTTC. Its protein product is CATTSGTGAETQYF.

This clonotype has ten or more counts. The rearrangement uses TRBV7-6 and TRBJ1-1, with unresolved D. V was shortened by 1 base and J by 2 bases, with 5 bases between the two germline ends. The germline gives CDR1 SGHVS, CDR2 FNYEAQ. The CDR3 contains 13 residues. CDR3 sequence: CASSLGTNTEAFF. DNA of the CDR3: TGTGCCAGCAGCTTAGGCACAAACACTGAAGCTTTCTTT.

This chain uses TRBV7-6 with TRBJ2-1; D may be TRBD1 (5 bases). Trimming left V 5 bases short and J 6 bases short, with 23 bases between. The length of the CDR3 is 17 residues. From germline, CDR1 is SGHVS and CDR2 FNYEAQ. The CDR3 reads CASSRPGPTEYTNEQFF. The DNA of the CDR3 is TGTGCCAGCAGCCGACCTGGCCCGACAGAGTACACCAATGAGCAGTTCTTC.

This clonotype came up a few times. CDR3 amino acids: CASRSTGSGANVLTF. As DNA, the CDR3 is TGTGCCAGCAGGAGTACAGGATCCGGGGCCAACGTCCTGACTTTC. This chain uses TRBV12-3 or TRBV12-4 with TRBJ2-6, with D maybe TRBD1 (5 bases). V shed 6 bases and J shed 4 bases, with 13 bases lying between them. The CDR3 runs 15 residues.

This clonotype was seen repeatedly, ten times or more. The chain employs TRBV10-3 and TRBJ2-5; 11 bases agree with TRBD2. V shed 6 bases, J shed 3 bases, and the junction held 3 bases outside the gene matches. This CDR3 is built from 14 residues. The V gene's germline CDR1 is ENHRY and CDR2 SYGVKD. The DNA for the CDR3 is TGTGCCATCAGCCCTAGCGGGGGGAAAGAGACCCAGTACTTC. This sequence encodes CAISPSGGKETQYF.

J is TRBJ2-7 and V is TRBV27, with D perhaps TRBD2 (5 bases). The V end was cut by 6 bases, the J end by 6 bases, with 12 bases between. Germline V gene data show CDR1 as MNHEY and CDR2 as SMNVEV (reference sequence). The CDR3 runs to 12 residues. CDR3 loop: CASRDLYSEQYF. The CDR3 coding sequence is TGTGCCAGCAGGGACTTATACTCCGAGCAGTACTTC.

The chain links TRBV7-2 to TRBJ2-7; 9 nucleotides agree with TRBD1. Germline CDR1 SGHTA, CDR2 FQGNSA. V lost 1 base and J lost 5; bases outside the gene matches: 9. This CDR3 has 16 residues. The CDR3 loop reads CASSLGGQGAKNEQYF. CDR3 sequence (DNA): TGTGCCAGCAGCTTAGGGGGACAGGGTGCAAAGAACGAGCAGTACTTC. The whole variable domain, remainder taken from reference TRBV7-2 and TRBJ2-7, is GAGVSQSPSNKVTEKGKDVELRCDPISGHTALYWYRQSLGQGLEFLIYFQGNSAPDKSGLPSDRFSAERTGGSVSTLTIQRTQQEDSAVYLCASSLGGQGAKNEQYFGPGTRLTVT.

This clonotype was counted ten times or more. CDR3 coding DNA: TGCAGCGTTGACACCGGCCGCAGCTCGGCCTACGAGCAGTACTTC. Residues: CSVDTGRSSAYEQYF. The chain joins TRBV29-1 to TRBJ2-7; no firm D call. The CDR3 sequence is 15 residues long. V gave up 3 bases and J gave up 2 bases, with 17 bases separating them. Germline CDR1 and CDR2: SQVTM and ANQGSEA.